One TCR beta chain is described in this entry. Data came from immunoSEQ multiplex PCR; TCRdb stores just in-frame clones and leaves some out. Seen here are approximately 170,000 clones, around 94% observed once, and the top ten hold roughly 4.6%. Germline assignment: CDR1 MDHEN and CDR2 SYDVKM. The CDR3 has 15 amino acids. V shed 7 bases and J 4 bases; nucleotides not matched to a gene: 12. The sample belongs to a study of T cell responses to AZD1222 COVID-19 vaccine. The sequence derives from an adult who received the AZD1222 COVID-19 vaccine. The chain recombines TRBV28 with TRBJ2-5; 7 nucleotides line up with TRBD1. The material was peripheral blood, obtained 28 days after the second AZD1222 dose. The CDR3 DNA is TGTGCCAGCAAACTTCAGACAGGGCAGGGAGAGACCCAGTACTTC. Translating it yields CASKLQTGQGETQYF. Supplemented by reference TRBV28 and TRBJ2-5, the full variable domain reads DVKVTQSSRYLVKRTGEKVFLECVQDMDHENMFWYRQDPGLGLRLIYFSYDVKMKEKGDIPEGYSVSREKKERFSLILESASTNQTSMYLCASKLQTGQGETQYFGPGTRLLVL.